This T cell receptor (beta chain) derives from a study of blood T cell repertoires in COVID-19 (dated by TCRdb to 2020 to 2022). About the investigation overall: Collaborator samples came from the United States, Italy and Spain and covered acute and convalescent phases of COVID-19. The prospective study material was composed of cDNA or gDNA derived from T cells, B-cell-depleted T cells, or PBMCs. Deeply sampled blood TCRbeta repertoires from subjects exposed to, actively infected with, or recovered from COVID-19 were included in the dataset. The repertoires were released in a freely available public database meant as a resource for research on the immune response to SARS-CoV-2. Samples came from the ongoing ImmuneRACE study (first 160 participants) plus 1,254 subjects from 6 global collaborators. Sample metadata almost always included a de-identified subject ID, COVID-19 status, age in years and sex. Where HLA class I and class II types were available, the types were taken from metadata supplied by the sample provider, not from assay-based typing. Beyond this particular receptor, the publication reports: How much clinical and demographic metadata was included differed by source and by participant, and the metadata was provided uncurated.

At one collaborating source in Seattle, patients were enrolled during active infection and were followed longitudinally through the course of disease. Collaborating institutions collected whole blood in K2EDTA tubes following their own protocols. Collaborator samples were shipped for TCRbeta analysis as frozen whole blood, isolated PBMCs, or DNA extracted from either sample type. The CDR3 goes from the cysteine to the phenylalanine over 15 residues. The kept DNA is CDR3 alone, 45 bases in frame from the first base. Cut back by 3 bases and 4 bases, the V and J ends lie 10 bases apart. From the germline V gene, CDR1 is SGHAT and CDR2 is FQNNGV. Concerning this clone itself: The antigen this receptor binds is unknown. No quality values exist for individual bases; no much larger clone is one base distant.

TCRbeta CDR3 regions were amplified from genomic DNA by means of the immunoSEQ Assay, a bias-controlled multiplex PCR. The published analysis was carried out like this. Within the assay, amplification of reference gene primers was used to estimate how many nucleated cells each sample contained. To quantify the absolute abundance of each unique TCRbeta CDR3 rearrangement, sequence reads were collapsed and filtered. Productive Simpson clonality was computed per sample as the square root of Simpson's diversity index over productive rearrangements. Sourced from immuneACCESS, this table was stored by TCRdb with only in-frame sequences that have V and J called. A share of the clones is absent; for the studies checked, an unresolved V gene accounts for under half, and the remainder has no known explanation. V, J and clone size derive from that table, while D and trimming were established from the DNA sequence. For this sample there are fewer than 350,000 clones; 87% appear just once. Roughly 9.9% of the sample goes to the ten largest clones.

The sequence came from a man aged 25-45 years with COVID-19, enrolled during active disease. The rearranged chain carries TRBV11-2 and TRBJ1-6; a confident D gene designation cannot be given. Sequencing used peripheral blood. The encoded CDR3 is CASSFLRDYNSPLHF. The nucleotide sequence is TGTGCCAGCAGCTTCCTCCGGGATTATAATTCACCCCTCCACTTT.